What follows are 29 T cell receptor beta chains derived from one specimen sequenced in a study of CD8 T cells in ankylosing spondylitis. Study observations and caveats: There was a TCR beta motif, made of several highly homologous variants, that appeared characteristic of ankylosing spondylitis blood.

TCRdb reprocessed the 5' RACE reads with MiXCR, giving one entry per CDR3 protein. The data contain roughly 450,000 distinct CDR3 sequences, about 24% of them singletons. Their antigens are not known. The sequenced sample was blood, either unsorted or a sorted T cell fraction (not recorded which). The receptors were sampled from a male donor with ankylosing spondylitis.

This clonotype has more than one count but fewer than ten. The V call is TRBV2, the J call TRBJ2-1; TRBD2 aligns across 7 bases. After removal of 4 bases from V and 10 bases from J, the junction contained 16 bases not matched to a gene. CDR3 length equals 16 residues. Germline CDR1 and CDR2: SNHLY and FYNNEI. CDR3 loop: CASSGFSGGPIGEQFF. The DNA of the CDR3 is TGTGCCAGCAGTGGGTTTTCGGGAGGTCCGATAGGGGAGCAGTTCTTC.

The chain links TRBV20-1 to TRBJ2-1; TRBD2 agrees at 8 bases. Germline V lookup: CDR1 DFQATT, CDR2 SNEGSKA (reference sequence). There are 10 residues in the CDR3. V was pared by 7 bases and J by 10 bases, with 3 bases of the junction left unmatched. The CDR3 nucleotides are TGCAGTGTTAAGCGGGGGGAGCAGTTCTTC. Translating it yields CSVKRGEQFF.

This clonotype turned up a few times. The CDR3 protein is CASTFNTGELFF. The CDR3 nucleotides read TGTGCCAGCACCTTTAACACCGGGGAGCTGTTTTTT. This rearrangement joins TRBV2 to TRBJ2-2, with D uncertain. Germline lookup yields CDR1 SNHLY and CDR2 FYNNEI. The CDR3 spans 12 residues. V was shortened by 7 bases and J by 2 bases, with 5 bases between the two germline ends.

The chain couples TRBV7-2 to TRBJ2-1; TRBD2 matches 9 bases. Germline assignment: CDR1 SGHTA and CDR2 FQGNSA. Trimming removed 2 bases from V and 12 bases from J; junction bases left unmatched: 8. The CDR3 runs to 14 residues. The CDR3 DNA reads as TGTGCCAGCAGCTTACAGCGGGAGGCCATTGGGCAGTTCTTC. It is translated as CASSLQREAIGQFF.

This clonotype has more than one count but fewer than ten. The rearrangement links TRBV12-3 or TRBV12-4 to TRBJ1-3; 10 bases fit TRBD1. With 8 bases clipped from V and 2 bases from J, the junction kept 15 bases outside the gene matches. There are 18 residues in the CDR3. CDR3 residues: CASRDRGGNFGAGNTIYF. The CDR3, as DNA: TGTGCCAGCCGGGACAGGGGTGGCAACTTCGGGGCTGGAAACACCATATATTTT.

This clonotype showed up just a few times. This chain joins TRBV20-1 and TRBJ2-6; D call uncertain. This CDR3 has 14 residues. V lost 3 bases and J 2 bases, leaving 8 bases between the germline ends. Germline CDR1 is DFQATT and CDR2 is SNEGSKA (reference sequence). CDR3 loop: CSASEGTGANVLTF. The CDR3 region has the DNA TGCAGTGCTAGTGAAGGGACTGGGGCCAACGTCCTGACTTTC.

The V call is TRBV24-1, the J call TRBJ2-1, with D tentatively TRBD1 (5 bases). V lost 3 bases and J 0 bases, leaving 11 bases between the germline ends. This CDR3 is built from 16 residues. CDR1 KGHDR and CDR2 SFDVKD come from the germline V gene. The CDR3: CATSDQTASSYNEQFF. The CDR3, as DNA: TGTGCCACCAGTGATCAGACAGCTAGCTCCTACAATGAGCAGTTCTTC.

This clonotype occurred a few times. The chain has TRBV5-1 and TRBJ2-5; 8 bases map to TRBD1. This CDR3 is built from 16 residues. V trimming: 1 base; J trimming: 5 bases; junction bases outside the gene matches: 10. CDR1 is SGHRS and CDR2 is YFSETQ in the germline V gene. The CDR3 loop reads CASSLRGQGESETQYF. The CDR3 coding sequence is TGCGCCAGCAGCTTGAGAGGACAGGGCGAATCCGAGACCCAGTACTTC. The variable domain in full, with the rest retrieved from reference TRBV5-1 and TRBJ2-5, is KAGVTQTPRYLIKTRGQQVTLSCSPISGHRSVSWYQQTPGQGLQFLFEYFSETQRNKGNFPGRFSGRQFSNSRSEMNVSTLELGDSALYLCASSLRGQGESETQYFGPGTRLLVL.

Here the CDR3 reads CASSFPAGGPNEQFF. The CDR3 bases are TGTGCCAGCAGCTTTCCAGCGGGAGGGCCCAATGAGCAGTTCTTC. V gene TRBV5-6 combines with J gene TRBJ2-1; TRBD2 agrees at 10 bases. This CDR3 has 15 amino acids. V lost 2 bases to trimming and J lost 6 bases; unmatched junction nucleotides: 5. Germline CDR1 SGHDT, CDR2 YYEEEE.

V is TRBV20-1 and J is TRBJ2-7; no definite D call. The V gene lost 3 bases and the J gene lost 2 bases, with 14 bases spanning the gap. In germline, CDR1 is DFQATT, CDR2 SNEGSKA (reference sequence). The CDR3 totals 14 residues. CDR3: CSASSRAIAYEQYF. Written as DNA, the CDR3 is TGCAGTGCTAGTAGCCGGGCCATAGCCTACGAGCAGTACTTC.

This clonotype was detected a few times. The chain has TRBV12-3 or TRBV12-4 and TRBJ2-1; no firm D call. The CDR3 runs 13 residues. The V and J ends lost 3 bases and 10 bases respectively, with 13 bases between them. CDR3 sequence: CASSFFDKGEQFF. CDR3 nucleotide sequence: TGTGCCAGCAGTTTCTTTGATAAAGGAGAGCAGTTCTTC.

The chain uses TRBV20-1 and TRBJ2-5; D gene ambiguous. V was trimmed by 6 bases and J by 5 bases, leaving 10 bases between them. Germline loops: CDR1 DFQATT, CDR2 SNEGSKA (reference sequence). The CDR3 runs 11 residues. In DNA, the CDR3 is TGCAGTGCCATGATGGCGGAGACCCAGTACTTC. It encodes CSAMMAETQYF.

The rearrangement uses TRBV4-2 and TRBJ2-5; 12 bases line up with TRBD2. The germline CDR1 and CDR2 sequences are LGHNA and YNFKEQ. Germline trimming cut 4 bases from V and 1 base from J; bases unmatched to any gene: 13. This CDR3 is built from 19 residues. The DNA of the CDR3 is TGTGCCAGCAGCCCTGGTAGGACTAGCGGGGCTGTCGGCCAAGAGACCCAGTACTTC. This codes for CASSPGRTSGAVGQETQYF.

This clonotype was detected only a few times. The chain couples TRBV5-1 to TRBJ2-5; D perhaps matches TRBD1 (5 bases). Germline V gives CDR1 SGHRS, CDR2 YFSETQ. This CDR3 comprises 14 residues. The V gene lost 0 bases and the J gene lost 0 bases, with 6 bases spanning the gap. The CDR3 protein is CASSLGTNQETQYF. CDR3 sequence (DNA): TGCGCCAGCAGCTTGGGGACAAACCAAGAGACCCAGTACTTC.

This clonotype turned up a few times. The V and J genes are TRBV7-9 and TRBJ2-3; 7 bases agree with TRBD1. The length of the CDR3 is 15 residues. Per germline, CDR1 SEHNR and CDR2 FQNEAQ (reference sequence). V lost 6 bases, J lost 4 bases, and 10 bases stayed unmatched. The CDR3 is CASRTRQGRADTQYF. CDR3 in DNA: TGTGCCAGCAGAACTCGACAGGGCCGGGCAGATACGCAGTATTTT.

V is TRBV20-1 and J is TRBJ1-2, with D tentatively TRBD1 (6 bases). V lost 6 bases and J lost 0, with 23 bases in between. The V gene's germline CDR1 is DFQATT and CDR2 SNEGSKA (reference sequence). The CDR3 loop spans 17 amino acids. The CDR3 spells CSAGNRDTRFTNYGYTF. CDR3 nucleotides: TGCAGTGCGGGAAACCGGGACACCAGATTTACTAACTATGGCTACACCTTC.

This chain links TRBV29-1 with TRBJ2-1, with TRBD2 matching 13 bases. The CDR3 length is 13 residues. Germline lookup yields CDR1 SQVTM and CDR2 ANQGSEA. The V gene end was trimmed by 4 bases and the J gene end by 8 bases; junction bases not matched to a gene: 2. CDR3 protein: CSVGLAGGYEQFF. CDR3 DNA: TGCAGCGTTGGACTAGCGGGAGGTTATGAGCAGTTCTTC.

This clonotype turned up a few times. The chain uses TRBV12-3 or TRBV12-4 and TRBJ2-7; a possible D gene is TRBD1 (6 bases). The CDR3 extends over 17 amino acids. Trimming took off 2 bases at V and 2 bases at J, with 19 bases between the two ends. The CDR3 nucleotides read TGTGCCAGCAGTTTACGCCCAGGGGCGAAGCATACCTACGAGCAGTACTTC. It yields the protein CASSLRPGAKHTYEQYF.

The rearrangement links TRBV7-2 to TRBJ2-2; 9 bases are shared with TRBD2. Germline-derived CDR1 and CDR2 are SGHTA and FQGNSA. There are 15 residues in the CDR3. Trimming took 1 base from V and 5 from J; bases not matched to a gene: 2. CDR3: CASSLGSGSTGELFF. CDR3 bases: TGTGCCAGCAGCTTAGGTAGCGGGAGTACCGGGGAGCTGTTTTTT.

This clonotype has just a few counts. The chain employs TRBV4-2 and TRBJ1-2; D ambiguous. This CDR3 has 14 residues. The germline V and J ends were trimmed by 3 bases and 5 bases, with 13 bases remaining between them. Germline CDR1 reads LGHNA; CDR2 reads YNFKEQ. The CDR3 loop reads CASSQEFGRYGYTF. CDR3 bases: TGTGCCAGCAGCCAGGAGTTCGGAAGGTATGGCTACACCTTC.

This clonotype was counted a few times. The chain has TRBV30 and TRBJ1-4; 8 bases align to TRBD1. With 6 bases clipped from V and 7 bases from J, the junction kept 7 bases outside the gene matches. This CDR3 has 13 amino acids. Germline V CDR1 and CDR2: GTSNPN, SVGIG (reference sequence). CDR3 loop: CACNLGTGEKLFF. CDR3 coding DNA: TGTGCCTGTAACCTCGGGACAGGTGAAAAACTGTTTTTT.

This CDR3 is CSAKGQGSYGYTF. The DNA for the CDR3 is TGCAGTGCTAAGGGGCAGGGGAGCTATGGCTACACCTTC. V gene TRBV20-1 combines with J gene TRBJ1-2, with D maybe TRBD1 (6 bases). Germline V gives CDR1 DFQATT, CDR2 SNEGSKA (reference sequence). V lost 4 bases, J lost 4 bases, and 13 bases lay in between. There are 13 residues in the CDR3.

The chain has TRBV4-1 and TRBJ1-2, with TRBD1 identical over 7 bases. The junction had 11 bases not matched to a gene; V was cut back by 0 bases and J by 7 bases. From germline, CDR1 is MGHRA and CDR2 YSYEKL. This CDR3 has 16 residues. As DNA, the CDR3 is TGCGCCAGCAGCCAAGATTTGGAAAGGGGGCGGGCTGGCTACACCTTC. Translating gives CASSQDLERGRAGYTF.

The gene calls are TRBV3-1 and TRBJ2-7; either TRBD1 or TRBD2 may fit D (5 bases each). The CDR3 loop spans 15 amino acids. V was clipped by 3 bases and J by 1 base, with 13 bases between them. The germline V gene encodes CDR1 LGHDT and CDR2 YNNKEL (reference sequence). CDR3 nucleotide sequence: TGTGCCAGCAGCCAGATCGGGACGGTTTCCTACGAGCAGTACTTC. It translates to CASSQIGTVSYEQYF.

V is TRBV20-1 and J is TRBJ2-1; D uncertain. This CDR3 has 15 amino acids. Germline V gene lookup returns CDR1 DFQATT and CDR2 SNEGSKA (reference sequence). With 0 bases removed from V and 3 bases from J, the gap between germline ends came to 12 bases. This chain's CDR3 is CSARDTGAFYNEQFF. The CDR3 DNA is TGCAGTGCTAGAGATACGGGCGCCTTCTACAATGAGCAGTTCTTC.

The count of this clonotype is one. The chain combines TRBV5-1 with TRBJ2-1, with D tentatively TRBD2 (6 bases). This CDR3 is built from 17 residues. Trimming shortened V by 4 bases and J by 2 bases, and 19 bases separated the two germline ends. Germline lookup yields CDR1 SGHRS and CDR2 YFSETQ. Here the CDR3 DNA reads TGCGCCAGCAGCCCCGGACGGGGGATAAGCACCTACAATGAGCAGTTCTTC. Its protein product is CASSPGRGISTYNEQFF.

This clonotype turned up a few times. The V gene is TRBV12-3 or TRBV12-4, the J gene TRBJ2-2, with 8 positions matching TRBD1. Trimming removed 1 base from V and 7 bases from J; junction bases left unmatched: 5. The CDR3 consists of 15 residues. The chain's CDR3 is CASSLGQGAIGELFF. The CDR3 nucleotides read TGTGCCAGCAGTTTAGGGCAGGGGGCAATCGGGGAGCTGTTTTTT.

This clonotype was found many times. The chain recombines TRBV28 with TRBJ1-2; no reliable D call. Germline V gene sequence: CDR1 MDHEN, CDR2 SYDVKM. The CDR3 length is 14 residues. V lost 4 bases and J lost 2, with 11 bases in between. CDR3 coding DNA: TGTGCCAGCAGTTCCTCACCTATAAACTATGGCTACACCTTC. The encoded protein is CASSSSPINYGYTF.

This clonotype has a handful of counts. This chain connects TRBV7-2 to TRBJ2-1, with 7 bases aligning to TRBD1. This CDR3 region has 14 residues. Germline trimming cut 5 bases from V and 5 bases from J; bases unmatched to any gene: 6. Per germline, CDR1 SGHTA and CDR2 FQGNSA. The CDR3 DNA is TGTGCCAGCAGCCCAGACAGGGCGAACAATGAGCAGTTCTTC. Translating it yields CASSPDRANNEQFF.